This entry lists 32 T cell receptor beta chains sequenced from one sample in a study of blood T cells in healthy people across ages. The second PCR ran about 6 to 12 cycles with a sample-barcoded 5' primer and J-beta primers. TCRdb analysed the 5' RACE reads with MiXCR anew, one entry per CDR3 protein. Of around 800,000 distinct CDR3 sequences in the sample, under 45% were seen once. Sequencing used blood. The receptors shown here come from a man in his 60s in good health.

This clonotype is a singleton in its sample. V gene TRBV11-2 combines with J gene TRBJ2-3; weak D call: TRBD2 (6 bases). The germline V and J ends were trimmed by 4 bases and 1 base, with 18 bases remaining between them. There are 17 residues in the CDR3. Per the germline V gene, CDR1 is SGHAT and CDR2 is FQNNGV. The CDR3 sequence is CASSWTGVASGTDTQYF. CDR3 nucleotides: TGTGCCAGCAGCTGGACGGGGGTGGCTAGCGGCACAGATACGCAGTATTTT.

This clonotype was recorded a few times. The chain uses TRBV6-5 and TRBJ2-2, with TRBD2 matching 11 bases. Germline lookup yields CDR1 MNHEY and CDR2 SVGAGI. V shed 2 bases, J shed 6 bases, and the junction held 2 bases outside the gene matches. The CDR3 has 15 amino acids. The CDR3 region has the DNA TGTGCCAGCAGTTACGTAGCGGGGGGGGCCGGGGAGCTGTTTTTT. Residues: CASSYVAGGAGELFF.

Many counts were recorded for this clonotype. The chain recombines TRBV29-1 with TRBJ2-7; 9 positions agree with TRBD1. J lost 7 bases, V lost 7 bases, and 8 bases had no gene match. From germline, CDR1 is SQVTM and CDR2 ANQGSEA. CDR3 length: 12 residues. For the CDR3, the DNA is TGCAGCGCATCCGGGACAGGGAAAGAGCAGTACTTC. It codes for CSASGTGKEQYF.

The chain is built from TRBV12-3 or TRBV12-4 and TRBJ2-5; no firm D call. The DNA matches TRBJ2-7 better at its end, which makes the J call doubtful. This CDR3 is built from 12 residues. The CDR3 coding sequence is TGTGCCAGCAGTTTATCGAGGACCGAGCAGTACTTC. Protein product: CASSLSRTEQYF.

The genes are TRBV6-5 and TRBJ1-2; 8 bases are a match to TRBD1. From germline, CDR1 is MNHEY and CDR2 SVGAGI. The CDR3 length is 14 residues. J was trimmed by 4 bases and V by 10 bases; bases with no gene match: 11. The CDR3 region is CATLPGQALYGYTF. CDR3 sequence (DNA): TGTGCCACCTTACCGGGACAGGCCCTCTATGGCTACACCTTC.

The rearrangement uses TRBV6-5 and TRBJ2-7, with D unresolved. CDR1 and CDR2 from the germline V gene are MNHEY and SVGAGI. V was pared by 6 bases and J by 3 bases, with 9 bases between. This CDR3 has 12 amino acids. The CDR3 DNA sequence: TGTGCCAGCAGCACACTTGGCTACGAGCAGTACTTC. Amino acid sequence: CASSTLGYEQYF.

This clonotype was seen more than once but under ten times. The chain joins TRBV7-9 to TRBJ2-7, with a tentative D call TRBD2 (7 bases). Germline-derived CDR1 and CDR2 are SEHNR and FQNEAQ (reference sequence). Trimming left V 5 bases short and J 4 bases short, with 15 bases between. This CDR3 contains 14 residues. Here the CDR3 reads CASSPPGGKYEQYF. CDR3 nucleotide sequence: TGTGCCAGCAGCCCCCCGGGGGGCAAGTACGAGCAGTACTTC.

CDR3 region: CASSFSPGLTNTEAFF. Written as DNA, the CDR3 is TGCGCCAGCAGCTTTTCACCGGGACTTACGAACACTGAAGCTTTCTTT. This rearrangement joins TRBV5-1 to TRBJ1-1, with a tentative D call TRBD1 (5 bases). The germline CDR1 and CDR2 sequences are SGHRS and YFSETQ. Trimming left V 2 bases short and J 1 base short, with 15 bases between. The CDR3 contains 16 residues.

In its sample, this clonotype was seen many times. The CDR3 sequence: CASSTRTGGLYNEQFF. The CDR3 nucleotides read TGTGCCAGCAGCACCAGGACAGGGGGCTTGTACAATGAGCAGTTCTTC. The rearrangement joins TRBV7-2 to TRBJ2-1, with TRBD1 matching 11 bases. CDR3 length: 16 amino acids. From germline, CDR1 is SGHTA and CDR2 FQGNSA. Trimming removed 5 bases from V and 4 bases from J; junction bases left unmatched: 7.

The chain is built from TRBV7-9 and TRBJ1-2; 7 bases map to TRBD1. The length of the CDR3 is 15 residues. V lost 5 bases to trimming and J lost 0 bases; unmatched junction nucleotides: 6. Germline-derived CDR1 and CDR2 are SEHNR and FQNEAQ (reference sequence). The DNA for the CDR3 is TGTGCCAGCAGCCCAGGGGGGACACCTAACTATGGCTACACCTTC. It codes for CASSPGGTPNYGYTF.

This clonotype occurred a few times. The J gene is TRBJ2-7, the V gene TRBV20-1; 11 bases are shared with TRBD2. Germline V gene data show CDR1 as DFQATT and CDR2 as SNEGSKA (reference sequence). The CDR3 totals 13 residues. J gave up 7 bases and V 0 bases, and 2 bases lay outside the gene matches. This chain's CDR3 is CSARDASGGEQYF. The CDR3 region has the DNA TGCAGTGCTAGAGATGCTAGCGGGGGGGAGCAGTACTTC.

The chain couples TRBV25-1 to TRBJ2-6, with a tentative D call TRBD1 (6 bases). The V and J ends lost 5 bases and 0 bases respectively, with 8 bases between them. Germline loops: CDR1 MGHDK, CDR2 SYGVNS. The CDR3 spans 15 residues. Here the CDR3 DNA reads TGTGCCAGCAGTTGGACAGCCTCTGGGGCCAACGTCCTGACTTTC. Translation: CASSWTASGANVLTF. The complete variable domain, with remaining parts taken from reference TRBV25-1 and TRBJ2-6, reads EADIYQTPRYLVIGTGKKITLECSQTMGHDKMYWYQQDPGMELHLIHYSYGVNSTEKGDLSSESTVSRIRTEHFPLTLESARPSHTSQYLCASSWTASGANVLTFGAGSRLTVL.

This clonotype occurred once. The rearrangement joins TRBV20-1 to TRBJ2-1; D remains ambiguous. The CDR3 is made up of 12 amino acids. The germline gives CDR1 DFQATT, CDR2 SNEGSKA (reference sequence). The CDR3 loop is CSPRRGLGEQFF. The CDR3 DNA is TGCAGCCCACGGCGCGGCCTCGGGGAGCAGTTCTTC.

The chain couples TRBV6-5 to TRBJ1-4; 11 bases map to TRBD1. CDR1 is MNHEY, CDR2 SVGAGI, per germline. The CDR3 is made up of 15 amino acids. J lost 4 bases, V lost 5 bases, and 3 bases had no gene match. CDR3 loop: CASSLGTGGNEKLFF. CDR3 in DNA: TGTGCCAGCAGTCTCGGGACAGGGGGTAATGAAAAACTGTTTTTT.

This clonotype has only a few counts. The chain recombines TRBV20-1 with TRBJ2-7, with TRBD2 as a possible D gene (5 bases). In germline, CDR1 is DFQATT, CDR2 SNEGSKA (reference sequence). Trimming cost V 3 bases and J 2 bases, with 8 bases left between them. CDR3 length: 12 amino acids. The CDR3 spells CSARGDTYEQYF. Written as DNA, the CDR3 is TGCAGTGCTAGGGGAGACACCTACGAGCAGTACTTC.

In the case of this clonotype: The CDR3 does not end in the conserved phenylalanine or tryptophan, so this is likely a read error. V usage is TRBV5-1 and J usage is TRBJ2-7; D is perhaps TRBD1 (6 bases). Trimming stripped 3 bases from V and 2 bases from J, with 18 bases between. CDR3 size: 16 residues. Germline-derived CDR1 and CDR2 are SGHRS and YFSETQ. In DNA, the CDR3 is TGCGCCAGCAGCTATTTACCTCAAGGGGGAACCTACGAGCAGTACTAC. Translated, it gives CASSYLPQGGTYEQYY.

The chain couples TRBV7-8 to TRBJ1-6; TRBD1 might be the D (5 bases). This CDR3 has 15 amino acids. CDR1 SGHVS and CDR2 FQNEAQ come from the germline V gene. The germline V and J ends were trimmed by 5 bases and 8 bases, with 16 bases remaining between them. The CDR3: CASSVRPRGDSPLHF. Here the CDR3 DNA reads TGTGCCAGCAGCGTCCGGCCCCGGGGGGATTCACCCCTCCACTTT.

For this clonotype: One junction end disagrees with the germline gene, perhaps due to a read error. The chain combines TRBV7-8 with TRBJ2-6, with TRBD1 identical over 10 bases. CDR3 length: 18 residues. The V gene's germline CDR1 is SGHVS and CDR2 FQNEAQ. The CDR3 sequence: CASSPGTGASSGASVLTF. DNA of the CDR3: TGTGCCAGCAGCCCAGGGACAGGGGCTAGCTCTGGGGCCAGCGTCCTGACTTTC.

The V and J genes are TRBV25-1 and TRBJ2-3; TRBD1 might be the D (6 bases). Trimming removed 3 bases from V and 5 bases from J, with 18 bases in between. This CDR3 is 16 amino acids long. CDR1 and CDR2 (germline): MGHDK, SYGVNS. CDR3 sequence (DNA): TGTGCCAGCAGTGACAGGGGTCCGCACACACAAGATACGCAGTATTTT. Protein sequence: CASSDRGPHTQDTQYF.

This clonotype was seen just once. A much larger clone lies one base from this, so it may be a read error. CDR3: CAISEFPSGTDGYEQYF. CDR3 bases: TGTGCCATCAGTGAGTTCCCCTCGGGGACGGACGGATACGAGCAGTACTTC. V usage is TRBV10-3 and J usage is TRBJ2-7, with D perhaps being TRBD1 or TRBD2 (5 bases each). The CDR3 length is 17 residues. Germline CDR1 and CDR2: ENHRY and SYGVKD. V was clipped by 1 base and J by 4 bases, with 20 bases between them.

As concerns this clonotype: An end of the junction differs from the germline gene, which may be a read error. The chain joins TRBV7-2 to TRBJ2-1; D may correspond to TRBD1 or TRBD2 (5 bases each). The CDR3 totals 15 residues. Germline CDR1 SGHTA, CDR2 FQGNSA. DNA of the CDR3: TGTGCCAGCAGCTTAGCGGGGGTTGCCTACAGTGAGCAGTTCTTC. This codes for CASSLAGVAYSEQFF.

This clonotype occurred a few times. V gene TRBV29-1 combines with J gene TRBJ2-1, with D maybe TRBD2 (6 bases). The V end lost 5 bases, the J end lost 8 bases, and 13 bases lay between the germline ends. CDR1 and CDR2 from the germline V gene are SQVTM and ANQGSEA. The CDR3 extends over 12 amino acids. CDR3 loop: CSVLAFPDEQFF. CDR3 DNA sequence: TGCAGCGTTCTAGCGTTTCCGGATGAGCAGTTCTTC.

Ten or more counts support this clonotype. The J gene is TRBJ2-3, the V gene TRBV6-5, with D hard to call. The CDR3 covers 16 residues. CDR1 is MNHEY, CDR2 SVGAGI, per germline. V lost 6 bases, J lost 2 bases, and 18 bases lay in between. This CDR3 reads CASRINILQYTDTQYF. CDR3 DNA: TGTGCCAGCAGGATTAACATACTACAGTACACAGATACGCAGTATTTT.

This clonotype appeared many times. The chain combines TRBV5-1 with TRBJ2-1, with D possibly being TRBD2 (6 bases). Germline CDR1 SGHRS, CDR2 YFSETQ. CDR3 size: 13 residues. Trimming cost V 4 bases and J 8 bases, with 13 bases left between them. CDR3 in amino acids: CASSPGRGYEQFF. The CDR3 nucleotides read TGCGCCAGCAGCCCCGGACGGGGGTATGAGCAGTTCTTC.

This clonotype was observed at least ten times. The genes are TRBV20-1 and TRBJ2-1; perhaps D is TRBD1 or TRBD2 (5 bases each). Germline CDR1 DFQATT, CDR2 SNEGSKA (reference sequence). The CDR3 spans 12 residues. The CDR3 here is CRVGVSYNEQFF. CDR3 bases: TGCAGGGTGGGGGTTTCCTACAATGAGCAGTTCTTC.

The rearrangement uses TRBV7-9 and TRBJ2-3, with D perhaps matching TRBD2 (5 bases). In germline, CDR1 is SEHNR, CDR2 FQNEAQ (reference sequence). The ends were cut back, 3 bases at V and 5 bases at J, with 12 bases in the middle. This CDR3 contains 14 residues. Written as DNA, the CDR3 is TGTGCCAGCAGCTTCACGGGGTCGGGAGATACGCAGTATTTT. It translates to CASSFTGSGDTQYF.

Only one count was recorded for this clonotype. This chain uses TRBV5-5 with TRBJ2-7; a possible D gene is TRBD2 (6 bases). The V gene lost 4 bases and the J gene lost 2 bases, with 19 bases spanning the gap. Germline V gene lookup returns CDR1 SGHKS and CDR2 YYEKEE (reference sequence). The length of the CDR3 is 16 residues. The CDR3 is CASSPPGGVRTYEQYF. In DNA form, the CDR3 reads TGTGCCAGCAGCCCCCCCGGAGGGGTCAGGACCTACGAGCAGTACTTC.

The chain couples TRBV19 to TRBJ1-5; D unresolved. Between the trimmed V and J ends, which lost 5 bases and 5 bases, there was a span of 22 bases. The germline V gene encodes CDR1 LNHDA and CDR2 SQIVND (reference sequence). The CDR3 runs 17 residues. The CDR3: CASSLPGGQTLHQPQHF. The CDR3 bases are TGTGCCAGTAGTCTCCCAGGCGGCCAAACCCTGCATCAGCCCCAGCATTTT.

The chain uses TRBV14 and TRBJ2-7; D ambiguous. Deletions cut 6 bases from V and 5 bases from J, with 14 bases between. The CDR3 loop spans 13 amino acids. The germline gives CDR1 SGHDN, CDR2 FVKESK. The CDR3 bases are TGTGCCAGCAGGAGACAAGGGTCGAACGAGCAGTACTTC. It encodes CASRRQGSNEQYF.

The rearrangement joins TRBV7-2 to TRBJ2-3; D is unclear. Germline-derived CDR1 and CDR2 are SGHTA and FQGNSA. Trimming stripped 8 bases from V and 14 bases from J, with 17 bases between. CDR3 length equals 11 residues. CDR3 bases: TGTGCCAGCGGGAATGCAATAACGGCGTATTTT. This gives the protein CASGNAITAYF.

The chain links TRBV5-1 to TRBJ2-1, with D possibly matching TRBD1 (5 bases). V was shortened by 4 bases and J by 8 bases, with 16 bases between the two germline ends. This CDR3 is 14 amino acids long. Germline V gene sequence: CDR1 SGHRS, CDR2 YFSETQ. The CDR3 nucleotides read TGCGCCAGCAGCCTGGGGCCCGGAAGAGATGAGCAGTTCTTC. Residues: CASSLGPGRDEQFF.

The CDR3, as DNA: TGCGCCAGCAGCCATCGACAGACGCCACGCAACACTGAAGCTTTCTTT. This codes for CASSHRQTPRNTEAFF. The J gene is TRBJ1-1, the V gene TRBV4-1; possible D gene TRBD1, 5 bases. Germline loops: CDR1 MGHRA, CDR2 YSYEKL. The CDR3 loop spans 16 amino acids. V lost 3 bases and J 2 bases, leaving 16 bases between the germline ends.